Reported below is one T cell receptor beta chain. The sample has other DNA sequences that encode this CDR3 too. Generated by immunoSEQ multiplex PCR, the TCRdb table keeps only in-frame clones and is missing some. The table includes some 520,000 clones, roughly nine tenths detected once. The sample comes from a study of blood T cell repertoires in COVID-19. The V and J ends lost 4 bases and 6 bases, in that order; junction bases with no gene match: 2. Germline V gene data show CDR1 as KGHSH and CDR2 as LQKENI. The CDR3 totals 13 residues. The genes are TRBV18 and TRBJ1-1; 10 bases are shared with TRBD1. Sequences were obtained from peripheral blood. This clonotype was sampled from a man aged 18 to 30 with COVID-19, enrolled during active disease. CDR3 residues: CASSRQGAAEAFF. The CDR3 nucleotides read TGTGCCAGCTCACGACAGGGGGCCGCTGAAGCTTTCTTT.